The 18 T cell receptor beta chains given below trace back to one sample, sequenced in a study of shared clonotypes between healthy human individuals. It was CD45RO-negative cells, positively selected for CCR7, that made up naive CD8 cells, with terminally differentiated effector memory CD45RA+ cells excluded. Libraries were prepared by immunoSEQ multiplex PCR; TCRdb keeps only in-frame clonotypes and omits some of them. The sample comprises about 2.2 million clones, about 94% of which are singletons, and around 1.7% rests with the top ten. Sequencing was carried out using naive CD8+ T cells from PBMCs. The receptors come from a man aged 18 to 29 in good health. Some clones in this sample may be carry-over from other donors' samples.

CDR3 sequence reads: CASSSATYNEQFF. The CDR3 nucleotides read TGTGCCAGCAGTAGCGCAACCTACAATGAGCAGTTCTTC. J is TRBJ2-1 and V is TRBV2; D is uncertain. This CDR3 comprises 13 residues. In germline, CDR1 is SNHLY, CDR2 FYNNEI. Trimming took 5 bases from V and 2 from J, leaving 7 bases between them.

The chain has TRBV7-9 and TRBJ2-1; possibly TRBD1 or TRBD2 for D (5 bases each). Trimming cost V 4 bases and J 5 bases, with 24 bases left between them. The germline gives CDR1 SEHNR, CDR2 FQNEAQ (reference sequence). This CDR3 is built from 18 residues. The CDR3 is CASSSNTGAPGSHNEQFF. The CDR3 DNA reads as TGTGCCAGCAGCTCCAATACCGGGGCCCCTGGGTCTCACAATGAGCAGTTCTTC.

V usage is TRBV28 and J usage is TRBJ2-7, with 8 positions matching TRBD1. The CDR3 length is 14 residues. Germline V gene lookup returns CDR1 MDHEN and CDR2 SYDVKM. V lost 8 bases and J lost 0; bases outside the gene matches: 6. CDR3 nucleotides: TGTGCCAGCGCCCCCGACAGGGGCTCCTACGAGCAGTACTTC. This codes for CASAPDRGSYEQYF.

This clone was recorded once. The V call is TRBV7-4, the J call TRBJ2-7, with 14 bases that match TRBD2. Germline values: CDR1 SGHVT, CDR2 SQSDAQ. This CDR3 has 15 residues. With V trimmed by 6 bases and J by 3 bases, 4 bases remained unmatched. CDR3 sequence reads: CASRPGLAGGYEQYF. CDR3 in DNA: TGTGCCAGCAGACCCGGACTAGCGGGGGGCTACGAGCAGTACTTC. Variable domain in full (rest from reference TRBV7-4 and TRBJ2-7): GAGVSQSPRYKVAKRGRDVALRCDSISGHVTLYWYRQTLGQGSEVLTYSQSDAQRDKSGRPSGRFSAERPERSVSTLKIQRTEQGDSAVYLCASRPGLAGGYEQYFGPGTRLTVT.

This chain connects TRBV6-6 to TRBJ1-1; no clear D. V lost 5 bases to trimming and J lost 8 bases, with 15 bases between them. CDR3 length equals 13 residues. Germline lookup yields CDR1 MNHNY and CDR2 SVGAGI (reference sequence). The CDR3 protein is CASSPRVGTEAFF. The CDR3 region has the DNA TGTGCCAGCAGTCCCCGGGTTGGAACCGAAGCTTTCTTT.

The V gene is TRBV2, the J gene TRBJ2-5; 9 bases line up with TRBD1. The CDR3 consists of 15 residues. V lost 5 bases, J lost 5 bases, and 9 bases stayed unmatched. The germline V gene has CDR1 SNHLY and CDR2 FYNNEI. CDR3 region: CASSTGGGGGETQYF. In DNA, the CDR3 is TGTGCCAGCAGTACAGGGGGCGGAGGGGGCGAGACCCAGTACTTC.

For the CDR3, the DNA is TGTGCCAGCAGCTCGAGGGGGCAGGGGGCAAACGAGCAGTACTTC. The encoded protein is CASSSRGQGANEQYF. This chain joins TRBV7-2 and TRBJ2-7; 8 bases fit TRBD1. J lost 5 bases, V lost 4 bases, and 10 bases had no gene match. Germline-derived CDR1 and CDR2 are SGHTA and FQGNSA. The CDR3 is 15 amino acids.

The chain has TRBV5-4 and TRBJ2-3; D unclear. The V gene's germline CDR1 is SGHNT and CDR2 YYREEE (reference sequence). This CDR3 is built from 18 residues. Trimming pared 0 bases from V and 0 bases from J, leaving 17 bases between. The CDR3 protein is CASSLGSLAVISTDTQYF. The DNA of the CDR3 is TGTGCCAGCAGCTTGGGATCCCTTGCGGTGATAAGCACAGATACGCAGTATTTT.

The chain recombines TRBV7-8 with TRBJ1-1, with TRBD1 matching over 7 bases. Unmatched junction bases numbered 5, after V lost 4 bases and J lost 3 bases. The CDR3 spans 14 residues. The germline V gene encodes CDR1 SGHVS and CDR2 FQNEAQ. CDR3 coding DNA: TGTGCCAGCAGCTACCGGGACAGTTACACTGAAGCTTTCTTT. Translating gives CASSYRDSYTEAFF.

The J gene is TRBJ2-7, the V gene TRBV15; D gene ambiguous. The germline V gene has CDR1 LNHNV and CDR2 YYDKDF (reference sequence). The V and J ends lost 5 bases and 0 bases respectively, with 8 bases between them. This CDR3 has 13 amino acids. The CDR3 protein is CATSYSSSYEQYF. The CDR3 DNA follows: TGTGCCACCAGCTATTCTAGCTCCTACGAGCAGTACTTC.

The chain uses TRBV7-8 and TRBJ1-2, with D unclear. V lost 0 bases and J lost 0, with 17 bases in between. Germline lookup yields CDR1 SGHVS and CDR2 FQNEAQ. The length of the CDR3 is 18 residues. For the CDR3, the DNA is TGTGCCAGCAGCTTAGCGGGGTTAGGGTGGTCAGCTAACTATGGCTACACCTTC. It translates to CASSLAGLGWSANYGYTF.

The J gene is TRBJ1-1, the V gene TRBV19; D not certain. The CDR3 has 15 amino acids. Germline V gene lookup returns CDR1 LNHDA and CDR2 SQIVND (reference sequence). V lost 2 bases, J lost 4 bases, and 14 bases lay in between. The CDR3 is CASSIRGEAPTEAFF. DNA for the CDR3: TGTGCCAGTAGTATACGTGGGGAGGCCCCCACTGAAGCTTTCTTT. Based on the CDR3 plus reference TRBV19 and TRBJ1-1, the full variable domain is DGGITQSPKYLFRKEGQNVTLSCEQNLNHDAMYWYRQDPGQGLRLIYYSQIVNDFQKGDIAEGYSVSREKKESFPLTVTSAQKNPTAFYLCASSIRGEAPTEAFFGQGTRLTVV.

This sequence joins TRBV11-2 and TRBJ2-1; 9 bases map to TRBD1. From germline, CDR1 is SGHAT and CDR2 FQNNGV. This CDR3 region has 16 residues. V lost 5 bases and J lost 7; bases outside the gene matches: 12. CDR3 region: CASSTPGDRAWNEQFF. In DNA, the CDR3 is TGTGCCAGCAGCACCCCCGGGGACAGGGCGTGGAATGAGCAGTTCTTC.

The chain links TRBV15 to TRBJ1-4, with a weak D call TRBD1 (5 bases). Trimming pared 3 bases from V and 4 bases from J, leaving 12 bases between. Looked up from germline, CDR1 is LNHNV and CDR2 is YYDKDF (reference sequence). The CDR3 is 15 residues long. The CDR3: CATSRGGLLNEKLFF. CDR3 nucleotides: TGTGCCACCAGCAGGGGGGGACTCCTTAATGAAAAACTGTTTTTT.

This chain links TRBV7-9 with TRBJ2-1, with D perhaps matching TRBD1 (5 bases). The CDR3 contains 16 residues. Germline loops: CDR1 SEHNR, CDR2 FQNEAQ (reference sequence). V dropped 2 bases and J dropped 3 bases, with 14 bases sitting between them. CDR3 in amino acids: CASSLRKPQGYNEQFF. As DNA, the CDR3 is TGTGCCAGCAGCTTAAGAAAGCCTCAGGGCTACAATGAGCAGTTCTTC. The variable domain in full, with the rest retrieved from reference TRBV7-9 and TRBJ2-1, is DTGVSQNPRHKITKRGQNVTFRCDPISEHNRLYWYRQTLGQGPEFLTYFQNEAQLEKSRLLSDRFSAERPKGSFSTLEIQRTEQGDSAMYLCASSLRKPQGYNEQFFGPGTRLTVL.

The V and J genes are TRBV7-3 and TRBJ2-1; 10 bases line up with TRBD2. The CDR3 runs 15 residues. CDR1 and CDR2 (germline): SGHTA, FQGTGA. V lost 4 bases to trimming and J lost 10 bases; unmatched junction nucleotides: 10. The CDR3 DNA is TGTGCCAGCAGCTCCGCTAGCGGGAGTTTGGGGGAGCAGTTCTTC. Its translation: CASSSASGSLGEQFF.

The chain employs TRBV29-1 and TRBJ2-7; D is perhaps TRBD1 (6 bases). This CDR3 is 12 amino acids long. The V gene's germline CDR1 is SQVTM and CDR2 ANQGSEA. The V gene lost 5 bases and the J gene lost 2 bases, with 10 bases spanning the gap. CDR3 sequence (DNA): TGCAGCGTTAAGGACAGACCCTACGAGCAGTACTTC. Protein: CSVKDRPYEQYF.

This rearrangement joins TRBV29-1 to TRBJ2-7, with D unclear. The CDR3 contains 13 residues. Deletions cut 4 bases from V and 4 bases from J, with 14 bases between. Germline V gene lookup returns CDR1 SQVTM and CDR2 ANQGSEA. The CDR3 region is CSVGTQVPYEQYF. The CDR3 DNA reads as TGCAGCGTTGGCACACAAGTCCCATACGAGCAGTACTTC.